The source of this TCR beta chain is a study of PD-1 blockade in classical Hodgkin lymphoma. Study at large: Patients in the cohort were put on intravenous nivolumab, 3 mg/kg every 2 weeks. Regarding the study as a whole: At baseline, newly diagnosed patients reportedly showed less TCR diversity than healthy donors.

There was relapse after autologous stem cell transplantation in every patient, and there was variation in brentuximab vedotin exposure. Concerning this clone itself: As yet, its antigen is unknown.

V was shortened by 4 bases and J by 0 bases, with 10 bases between the two germline ends. CDR3 length: 15 amino acids. Germline-derived CDR1 and CDR2 are MNHEY and SVGAGI. Profiled with immunoSEQ multiplex PCR; TCRdb holds only in-frame clones, not every one. Of tens of thousands of clones listed, more than 70% were seen once; the top ten hold 20% to 25%. The clonotype was recovered from a human donor with classical Hodgkin lymphoma. This chain joins TRBV6-5 and TRBJ1-3; D unclear. The sample consisted of peripheral blood mononuclear cells (PBMCs), taken at baseline. In DNA, the CDR3 is TGTGCCAGCAGTTCCTCCGCGAGCTCTGGAAACACCATATATTTT. Encoded protein: CASSSSASSGNTIYF.